The sequence of this T cell receptor beta chain was determined in a study of neurological immune-mediated disorders. The cDNA came from 5'RACE, which used 10-nucleotide random UMIs. TCRdb processed the 5' RACE reads anew with MiXCR; each CDR3 protein has one entry. In the table there are roughly 70,000 distinct CDR3 sequences, 3.9% of which are singletons. This CDR3 comprises 14 residues. V was pared by 4 bases and J by 6 bases, with 2 bases of the junction left unmatched. Germline values: CDR1 SGHTA, CDR2 FQGTGA. Libraries used 2 million unsorted PBMCs kept frozen in RNAlater. General study points: The highest TCR clonal expansion occurred in HTLV-1-associated myelopathy; multiple sclerosis fell below healthy controls. Neither clinical nor MRI features were found to be associated with the multiple sclerosis repertoire cluster.

This clonotype showed up many times. The antigen is unknown. Source material: PBMCs. This TCR derives from a man aged 30 to 39 with multiple sclerosis. The chain employs TRBV7-3 and TRBJ1-4; 10 positions match TRBD1. For the CDR3, the DNA is TGTGCCAGCAGCTCCGGACAGGGGGATGAAAAACTGTTTTTT. It specifies CASSSGQGDEKLFF.